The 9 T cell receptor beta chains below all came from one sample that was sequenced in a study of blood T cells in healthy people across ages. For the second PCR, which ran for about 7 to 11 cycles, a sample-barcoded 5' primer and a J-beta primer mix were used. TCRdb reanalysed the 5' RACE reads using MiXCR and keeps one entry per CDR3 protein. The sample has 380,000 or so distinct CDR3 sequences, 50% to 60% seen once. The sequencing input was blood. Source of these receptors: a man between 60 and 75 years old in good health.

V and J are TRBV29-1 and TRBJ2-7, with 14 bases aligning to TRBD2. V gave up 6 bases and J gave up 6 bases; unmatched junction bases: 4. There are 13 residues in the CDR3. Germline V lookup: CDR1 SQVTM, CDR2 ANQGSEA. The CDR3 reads CSVAGLAGGEQYF. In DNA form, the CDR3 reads TGCAGCGTGGCCGGACTAGCGGGAGGCGAGCAGTACTTC.

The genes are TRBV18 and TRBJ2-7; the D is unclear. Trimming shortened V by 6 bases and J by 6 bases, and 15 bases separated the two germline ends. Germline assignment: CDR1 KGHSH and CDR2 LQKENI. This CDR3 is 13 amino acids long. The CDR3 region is CASSHDLVSEQYF. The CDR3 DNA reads TGTGCCAGCTCTCACGACCTTGTCTCCGAGCAGTACTTC.

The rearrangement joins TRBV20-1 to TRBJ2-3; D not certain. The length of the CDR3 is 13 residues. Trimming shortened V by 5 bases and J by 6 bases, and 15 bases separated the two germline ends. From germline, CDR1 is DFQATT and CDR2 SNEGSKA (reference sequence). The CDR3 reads CSASPGNSDTQYF. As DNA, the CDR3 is TGCAGTGCTTCCCCCGGTAACTCTGATACGCAGTATTTT.

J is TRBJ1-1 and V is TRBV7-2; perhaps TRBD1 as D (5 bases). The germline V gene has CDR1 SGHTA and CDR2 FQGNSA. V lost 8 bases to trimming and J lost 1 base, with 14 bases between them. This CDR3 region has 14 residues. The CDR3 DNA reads TGTGCCAGCTCAAGGGGACGGGGGAACACTGAAGCTTTCTTT. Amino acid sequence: CASSRGRGNTEAFF.

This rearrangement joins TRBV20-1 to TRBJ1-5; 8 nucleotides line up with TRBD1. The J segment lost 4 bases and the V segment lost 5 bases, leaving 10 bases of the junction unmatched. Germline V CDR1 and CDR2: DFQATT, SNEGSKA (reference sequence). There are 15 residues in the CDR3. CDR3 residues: CSAGRTGTENQPQHF. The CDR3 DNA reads TGCAGTGCTGGAAGGACAGGGACCGAGAATCAGCCCCAGCATTTT.

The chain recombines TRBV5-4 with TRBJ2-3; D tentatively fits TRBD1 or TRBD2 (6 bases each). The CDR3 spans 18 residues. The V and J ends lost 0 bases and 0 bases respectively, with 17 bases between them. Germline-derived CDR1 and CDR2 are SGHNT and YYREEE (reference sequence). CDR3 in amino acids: CASSLAKGGPGSTDTQYF. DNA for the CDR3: TGTGCCAGCAGCTTGGCCAAAGGGGGGCCGGGGAGCACAGATACGCAGTATTTT.

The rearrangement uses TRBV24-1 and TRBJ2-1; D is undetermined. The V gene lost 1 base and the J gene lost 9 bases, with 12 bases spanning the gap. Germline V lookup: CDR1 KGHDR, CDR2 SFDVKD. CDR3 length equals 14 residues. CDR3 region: CATSDFLVGAEQFF. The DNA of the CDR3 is TGTGCCACCAGTGATTTCCTAGTGGGTGCTGAGCAGTTCTTC.

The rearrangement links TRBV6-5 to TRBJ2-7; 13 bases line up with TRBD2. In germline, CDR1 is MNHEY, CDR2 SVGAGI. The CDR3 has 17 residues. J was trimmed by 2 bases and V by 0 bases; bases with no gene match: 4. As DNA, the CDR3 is TGTGCCAGCAGTTACTCGACTAGCGGGGGGCCCCCCTACGAGCAGTACTTC. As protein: CASSYSTSGGPPYEQYF.

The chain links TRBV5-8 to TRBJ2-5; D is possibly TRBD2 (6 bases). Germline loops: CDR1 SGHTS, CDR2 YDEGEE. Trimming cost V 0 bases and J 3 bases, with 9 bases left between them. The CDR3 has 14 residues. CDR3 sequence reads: CASSLEPSEETQYF. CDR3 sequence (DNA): TGTGCCAGCAGCTTGGAGCCTAGCGAAGAGACCCAGTACTTC.